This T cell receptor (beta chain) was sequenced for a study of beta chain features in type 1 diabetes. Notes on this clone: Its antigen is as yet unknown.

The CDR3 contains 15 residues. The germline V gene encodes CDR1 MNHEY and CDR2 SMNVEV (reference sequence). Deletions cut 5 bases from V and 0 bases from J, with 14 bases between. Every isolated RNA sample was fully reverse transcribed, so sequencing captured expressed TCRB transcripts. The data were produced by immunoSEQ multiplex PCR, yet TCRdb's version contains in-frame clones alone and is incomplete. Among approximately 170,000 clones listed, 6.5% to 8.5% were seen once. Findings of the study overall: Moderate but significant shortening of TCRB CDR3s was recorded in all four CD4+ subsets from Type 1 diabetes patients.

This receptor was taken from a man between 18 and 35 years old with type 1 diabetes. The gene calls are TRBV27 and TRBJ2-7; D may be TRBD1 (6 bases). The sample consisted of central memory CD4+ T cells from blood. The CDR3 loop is CASSPRTDGSYEQYF. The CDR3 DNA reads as TGTGCCAGCAGTCCGAGGACAGACGGCTCCTACGAGCAGTACTTC.